This TCR beta chain was obtained from a study of T-cell memory formation after mild COVID-19. About the study: Largely donor-specific TCR clusters were found. The study's findings and limits: Second-wave clones with a day 37 peak had unconfirmed SARS-CoV-2 specificity. A balance of CD4 and CD8 characterized clones contracting day 15 to 85, whereas later expanders leaned CD4+.

Constant-segment-primed 5'RACE gave TCR alpha and TCR beta cDNA libraries with sample barcodes and UMIs. TCRdb reprocessed the 5' RACE reads with MiXCR, giving one entry per CDR3 protein. The table records under 300,000 distinct CDR3 sequences, approximately 9% of them present only once. This clonotype came up a few times. Antigen specificity is unknown. This CDR3 has 15 residues. V was pared by 6 bases and J by 2 bases, with 17 bases between. This receptor was identified in a man aged 18 to 30 who had mild COVID-19 (a few samples of this study predate the infection). Cell type and time point are not known. The chain combines TRBV12-3 or TRBV12-4 with TRBJ2-7, with D unclear. The sample taken for sequencing was PBMCs or a T cell subset sorted from them (not recorded which). The CDR3 DNA is TGTGCCAGCAGACCGACGGTCGGCCGCGCCTACGAGCAGTACTTC. Its translation is CASRPTVGRAYEQYF.